These 19 T cell receptor beta chains were sequenced from one sample in a study of preoperative IRX-2 immunotherapy in early breast cancer. Libraries were prepared by immunoSEQ multiplex PCR; TCRdb keeps only in-frame clonotypes and omits some of them. Here the sample spans roughly 40,000 clones, roughly 80% being singletons. Documented treatment: preoperative locoregional IRX-2 cytokine immunotherapy. Specimen: tumor tissue, collected after IRX-2 immunotherapy. Every receptor here comes from a human donor with breast cancer.

This rearrangement joins TRBV6-8 to TRBJ2-7, with 7 bases aligning to TRBD2. Trimming at V came to 6 bases and at J to 0 bases, leaving 8 bases not matched to a gene. Germline CDR1 is MNHGY and CDR2 is SAAAGT. The length of the CDR3 is 15 residues. Here the CDR3 DNA reads TGTGCCAGCAGCGAACTAGCGTTCAGCTCCTACGAGCAGTACTTC. Its translation is CASSELAFSSYEQYF.

The genes are TRBV6-8 and TRBJ1-6; 10 bases fit TRBD1. The CDR3 totals 15 residues. Looked up from germline, CDR1 is MNHGY and CDR2 is SAAAGT. With V trimmed by 6 bases and J by 5 bases, 4 bases remained unmatched. CDR3 DNA sequence: TGTGCCAGCAGAAGACAGGGGGCGAATAATTCACCCCTCCACTTT. It yields the protein CASRRQGANNSPLHF.

The chain carries TRBV6-8 and TRBJ2-7, with 8 bases lining up with TRBD2. CDR3 size: 18 residues. Germline V gene sequence: CDR1 MNHGY, CDR2 SAAAGT. The V segment lost 6 bases and the J segment 2 bases; nucleotides outside the gene matches: 18. The CDR3, as DNA: TGTGCCAGCAGCCGCAGGCCCGCTCGGGGGGGCCCCCCCTACGAGCAGTACTTC. Amino acids: CASSRRPARGGPPYEQYF.

The chain uses TRBV6-8 and TRBJ1-2, with D hard to call. CDR1 MNHGY and CDR2 SAAAGT come from the germline V gene. CDR3 size: 15 residues. V dropped 9 bases and J dropped 6 bases, with 23 bases sitting between them. This CDR3 is CASSSPWAGSDGYTF. The CDR3 DNA follows: TGTGCCAGTTCCTCGCCGTGGGCCGGGAGCGATGGCTACACCTTC.

The chain combines TRBV6-4 with TRBJ1-2; D is undetermined. The CDR3 extends over 15 amino acids. The V gene's germline CDR1 is MRHNA and CDR2 SNTAGT. V was clipped by 3 bases and J by 0 bases, with 11 bases between them. The CDR3 reads CASSEERGTNYGYTF. CDR3 nucleotides: TGTGCCAGCAGTGAAGAGAGAGGAACTAACTATGGCTACACCTTC.

CDR3 sequence: CASRPGQGERPQHF. CDR3 nucleotides: TGTGCCAGCAGACCCGGACAGGGGGAACGGCCCCAGCATTTT. The J gene is TRBJ1-5, the V gene TRBV6-8; 10 bases align to TRBD1. J lost 9 bases, V lost 6 bases, and 8 bases had no gene match. The CDR3 length is 14 residues. Germline V gene sequence: CDR1 MNHGY, CDR2 SAAAGT.

The chain combines TRBV19 with TRBJ1-6, with no clear D. The CDR3 is 15 amino acids. Trimming stripped 7 bases from V and 13 bases from J, with 23 bases between. CDR1 is LNHDA and CDR2 is SQIVND in the germline V gene (reference sequence). CDR3 nucleotides: TGTGCCAGTACTTCCCGGGGAGTAGGTGGTGTTCCCCTCCACTTT. This translates into CASTSRGVGGVPLHF.

This chain joins TRBV19 and TRBJ2-2, with a tentative D call TRBD1 (6 bases). V lost 8 bases and J lost 1, with 17 bases in between. Germline loops: CDR1 LNHDA, CDR2 SQIVND (reference sequence). The CDR3 has 16 amino acids. The CDR3 sequence is CASFKGDGRNTGELFF. The CDR3 nucleotides read TGTGCCAGTTTCAAGGGGGACGGTAGGAACACCGGGGAGCTGTTTTTT.

The chain carries TRBV10-1 and TRBJ2-7; TRBD1 matches at 9 bases. CDR1 and CDR2 (germline): WNHNN, SYGVQD (reference sequence). The CDR3 consists of 14 residues. J lost 2 bases, V lost 2 bases, and 1 base had no gene match. CDR3 DNA: TGCGCCAGCAGTGAGGGGACAGGGCCCTACGAGCAGTACTTC. Translated: CASSEGTGPYEQYF.

In the case of this clone: A read error may produce the germline difference seen at one junction end. The chain recombines TRBV18 with TRBJ2-1, with TRBD2 matching over 11 bases. CDR3 size: 19 residues. Germline V gene sequence: CDR1 KGHSH, CDR2 LQKENI. CDR3 loop: CVSSPSLAGGRSSYNEQFF. The DNA for the CDR3 is TGTGTCAGCTCACCATCGCTAGCGGGGGGCCGGAGCTCCTACAATGAGCAGTTCTTC.

The chain uses TRBV5-1 and TRBJ2-7; D perhaps matches TRBD1 (5 bases). The germline V and J ends were trimmed by 5 bases and 5 bases, with 17 bases remaining between them. The germline CDR1 and CDR2 sequences are SGHRS and YFSETQ. The CDR3 is made up of 14 amino acids. The CDR3 bases are TGCGCCAGCAGATGGCAGGGTAAAGGTGACGAGCAGTACTTC. Its translation is CASRWQGKGDEQYF.

The chain recombines TRBV19 with TRBJ2-2, with D unresolved. CDR1 and CDR2 from the germline V gene are LNHDA and SQIVND (reference sequence). Trimming stripped 6 bases from V and 6 bases from J, with 17 bases between. The CDR3 runs 15 residues. For the CDR3, the DNA is TGTGCCAGTAGACTCGACAACAGAGAGGCCGGGGAGCTGTTTTTT. It translates to CASRLDNREAGELFF.

The CDR3 nucleotides are TGTGCCAGTTCCGGGACAGGGAAGGGGGAGCAGTACTTC. Translating gives CASSGTGKGEQYF. This chain joins TRBV19 and TRBJ2-7; 9 positions match TRBD1. This CDR3 spans 13 amino acids. The V segment lost 8 bases and the J segment 7 bases; nucleotides outside the gene matches: 9. Germline CDR1 reads LNHDA; CDR2 reads SQIVND (reference sequence).

V usage is TRBV19 and J usage is TRBJ1-2, with a weak D call TRBD1 (5 bases). From germline, CDR1 is LNHDA and CDR2 SQIVND (reference sequence). This CDR3 has 15 amino acids. Between the trimmed V and J ends, which lost 8 bases and 0 bases, there was a span of 16 bases. The CDR3 bases are TGTGCCAGTCTCAGTACGGGGGGGACTAACTATGGCTACACCTTC. Its translation is CASLSTGGTNYGYTF. The full variable domain, its missing parts supplied by reference TRBV19 and TRBJ1-2, is DGGITQSPKYLFRKEGQNVTLSCEQNLNHDAMYWYRQDPGQGLRLIYYSQIVNDFQKGDIAEGYSVSREKKESFPLTVTSAQKNPTAFYLCASLSTGGTNYGYTFGSGTRLTVV.

This clone was seen only a few times. The chain is built from TRBV12-2 and TRBJ1-4. TRBV12-2 is marked as a pseudogene. The CDR3 sequence is 15 residues long. The CDR3 DNA reads TGTGCAAGTCGCTTGGACCATCTGTTGGGTGAAAAACTGTTTTTT. The encoded protein is CASRLDHLLGEKLFF.

This rearrangement joins TRBV19 to TRBJ1-5, with 7 bases lining up with TRBD1. V shed 1 base, J shed 3 bases, and the junction held 3 bases outside the gene matches. CDR3 length: 15 amino acids. The V gene's germline CDR1 is LNHDA and CDR2 SQIVND (reference sequence). CDR3 sequence: CASSIARGSNQPQHF. CDR3 DNA: TGTGCCAGTAGTATAGCCAGGGGGTCCAATCAGCCCCAGCATTTT.

About this clone itself: An end of the junction differs from the germline gene, which may be a read error. The DNA has a base that is unclear or was not read; X is used for its residue. The chain employs TRBV28 and TRBJ1-2; no firm D call. CDR3 length equals 14 residues. Germline V CDR1 and CDR2: MDHEN, SYDVKM. CDR3: CXSSLRTEHYGYTF. CDR3 nucleotides: TGTRCCAGCAGTTTACGGACCGAACACTATGGCTACACCTTC.

V usage is TRBV18 and J usage is TRBJ2-5; D may be TRBD1 or TRBD2 (5 bases each). The CDR3 covers 13 residues. The V gene's germline CDR1 is KGHSH and CDR2 LQKENI. V was pared by 5 bases and J by 4 bases, with 11 bases between. CDR3 region: CASSRGVGETQYF. DNA for the CDR3: TGTGCCAGCTCAAGAGGGGTTGGAGAGACCCAGTACTTC.

This clone has just one count. The chain recombines TRBV28 with TRBJ1-2; D might be TRBD1 (5 bases). Germline V CDR1 and CDR2: MDHEN, SYDVKM. The germline V and J ends were trimmed by 7 bases and 4 bases, with 19 bases remaining between them. CDR3 length: 15 amino acids. CDR3 nucleotide sequence: TGTGCCAGCACACCGGGCCCGGGGGATTTCTATGGCTACACCTTC. Translated, it gives CASTPGPGDFYGYTF.